This paragraph covers one TCR beta chain sequence. TCRdb's table, derived via immunoSEQ multiplex PCR, lists solely in-frame clones and lacks some. The sample consists of about 3,100 clones, more than 85% of them appearing once. The data stem from a study of chemoradiotherapy in HPV16-positive cancers. The V end lost 5 bases, the J end lost 1 base, and 2 bases lay between the germline ends. Germline V gene lookup returns CDR1 MGHDK and CDR2 SYGVNS. The CDR3 extends over 11 amino acids. Sequenced here: tumor tissue, sampled from a patient who underwent chemoradiotherapy. This clonotype was obtained from a human donor with HPV-associated anogenital cancer. The chain uses TRBV25-1 and TRBJ1-1; D gene unclear. The CDR3 sequence is CASSRNTEAFF. CDR3 nucleotide sequence: TGTGCCAGCAGTAGGAACACTGAAGCTTTCTTT.